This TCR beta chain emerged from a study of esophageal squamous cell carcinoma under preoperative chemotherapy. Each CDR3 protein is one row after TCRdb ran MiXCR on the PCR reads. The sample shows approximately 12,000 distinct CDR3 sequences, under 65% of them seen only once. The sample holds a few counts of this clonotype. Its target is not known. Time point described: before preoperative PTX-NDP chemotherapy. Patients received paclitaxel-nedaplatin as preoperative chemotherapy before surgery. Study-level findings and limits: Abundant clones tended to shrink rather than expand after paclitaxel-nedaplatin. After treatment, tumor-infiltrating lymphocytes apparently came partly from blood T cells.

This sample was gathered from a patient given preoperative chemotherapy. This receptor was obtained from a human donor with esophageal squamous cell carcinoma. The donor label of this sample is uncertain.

The chain's CDR3 is CASSEKRGEITDTQYF. The CDR3 coding sequence is TGCGCCAGCAGTGAGAAGCGGGGGGAAATCACAGATACGCAGTATTTT. The J gene is TRBJ2-3, the V gene TRBV10-1; 9 nucleotides line up with TRBD2. Trimming took 2 bases from V and 2 from J; bases not matched to a gene: 5. CDR1 WNHNN and CDR2 SYGVQD come from the germline V gene (reference sequence). CDR3 size: 16 residues.